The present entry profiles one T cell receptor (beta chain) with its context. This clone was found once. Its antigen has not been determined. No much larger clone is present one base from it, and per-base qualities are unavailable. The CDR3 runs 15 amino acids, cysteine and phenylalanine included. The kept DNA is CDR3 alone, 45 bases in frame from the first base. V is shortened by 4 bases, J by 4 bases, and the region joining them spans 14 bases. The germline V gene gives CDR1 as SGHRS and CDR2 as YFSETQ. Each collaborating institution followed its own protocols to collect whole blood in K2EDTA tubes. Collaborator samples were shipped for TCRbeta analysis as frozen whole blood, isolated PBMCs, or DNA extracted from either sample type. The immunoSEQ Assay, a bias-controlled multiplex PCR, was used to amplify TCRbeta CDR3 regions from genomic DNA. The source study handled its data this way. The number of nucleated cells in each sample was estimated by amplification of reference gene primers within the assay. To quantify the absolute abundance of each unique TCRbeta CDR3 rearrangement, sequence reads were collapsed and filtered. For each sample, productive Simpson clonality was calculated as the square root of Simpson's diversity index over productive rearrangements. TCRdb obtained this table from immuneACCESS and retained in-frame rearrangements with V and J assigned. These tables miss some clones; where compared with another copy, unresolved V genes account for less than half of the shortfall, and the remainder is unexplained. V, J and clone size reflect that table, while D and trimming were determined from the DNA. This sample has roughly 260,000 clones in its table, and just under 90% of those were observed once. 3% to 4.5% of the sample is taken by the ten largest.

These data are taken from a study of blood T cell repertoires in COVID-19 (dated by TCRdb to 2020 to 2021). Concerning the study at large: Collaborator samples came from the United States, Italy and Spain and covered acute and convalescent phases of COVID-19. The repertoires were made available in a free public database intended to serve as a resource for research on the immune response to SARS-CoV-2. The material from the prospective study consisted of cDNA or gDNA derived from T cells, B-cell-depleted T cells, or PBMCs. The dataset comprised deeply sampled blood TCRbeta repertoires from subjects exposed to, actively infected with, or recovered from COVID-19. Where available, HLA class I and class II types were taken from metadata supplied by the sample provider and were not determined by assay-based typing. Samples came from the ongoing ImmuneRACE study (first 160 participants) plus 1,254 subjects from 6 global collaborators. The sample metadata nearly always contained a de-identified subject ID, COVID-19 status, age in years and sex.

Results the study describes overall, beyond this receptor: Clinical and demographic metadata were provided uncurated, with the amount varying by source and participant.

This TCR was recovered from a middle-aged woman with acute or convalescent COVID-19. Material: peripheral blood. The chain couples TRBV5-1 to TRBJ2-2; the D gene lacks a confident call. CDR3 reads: CASSLERVGTGELFF. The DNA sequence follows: TGCGCCAGCAGCCTCGAACGGGTTGGCACCGGGGAGCTGTTTTTT.